A single sample is the source of the 27 T cell receptor beta chains below, sequenced in a study of blood T cells in healthy people across ages. Primed by a sample-barcoded 5' primer and a J-beta primer mix, a second PCR proceeded for roughly 7 to 12 cycles. One entry per CDR3 protein results from TCRdb running MiXCR on the 5' RACE reads. This sample yields under 1,000,000 distinct CDR3 sequences, of which roughly 40% are seen a single time; approximately 13% belongs to the top ten. The sample consisted of blood. These TCRs come from a man aged 18 to 35 in good health.

The V gene is TRBV20-1, the J gene TRBJ2-5, with a tentative D call TRBD1 (6 bases). The CDR3 has 14 residues. Trimming took off 1 base at V and 0 bases at J, with 9 bases between the two ends. Germline V gene lookup returns CDR1 DFQATT and CDR2 SNEGSKA (reference sequence). This CDR3 reads CSARGDRNQETQYF. The DNA of the CDR3 is TGCAGTGCTAGAGGAGACAGGAACCAAGAGACCCAGTACTTC.

The genes are TRBV7-6 and TRBJ2-5; TRBD1 matches 7 bases. Germline assignment: CDR1 SGHVS and CDR2 FNYEAQ. The CDR3 totals 14 residues. After removal of 2 bases from V and 5 bases from J, the junction contained 5 bases not matched to a gene. CDR3 in DNA: TGTGCCAGCAGCTTATCAGGGGGTCGCGAGACCCAGTACTTC. This sequence encodes CASSLSGGRETQYF.

This clonotype was counted only a few times. This chain's CDR3 is CSAREGTSKDTQYF. The CDR3 DNA sequence: TGCAGTGCTCGGGAGGGGACTAGCAAGGATACGCAGTATTTT. The chain couples TRBV20-1 to TRBJ2-3; 9 bases fit TRBD2. The junction had 9 bases not matched to a gene; V was cut back by 5 bases and J by 6 bases. The CDR3 totals 14 residues. Germline loops: CDR1 DFQATT, CDR2 SNEGSKA (reference sequence).

The rearrangement uses TRBV7-9 and TRBJ2-7, with D uncertain. CDR3 length: 13 residues. V lost 5 bases and J 7 bases, leaving 15 bases between the germline ends. The germline gives CDR1 SEHNR, CDR2 FQNEAQ (reference sequence). CDR3 sequence (DNA): TGTGCCAGCAGCGCCGGACCAAACAATGAGCAGTACTTC. Translating it yields CASSAGPNNEQYF.

This clonotype was counted between two and nine times. The V gene is TRBV6-6, the J gene TRBJ1-5; no clear D. Trimming took off 2 bases at V and 3 bases at J, with 14 bases between the two ends. CDR3 length: 16 amino acids. Germline-derived CDR1 and CDR2 are MNHNY and SVGAGI (reference sequence). The CDR3 coding sequence is TGTGCCAGCAGTTACGACGCTATACGGTTCAATCAGCCCCAGCATTTT. Its protein is CASSYDAIRFNQPQHF.

This chain joins TRBV20-1 and TRBJ1-2, with 7 positions matching TRBD1. J lost 7 bases, V lost 6 bases, and 11 bases had no gene match. CDR1 DFQATT and CDR2 SNEGSKA come from the germline V gene (reference sequence). The CDR3 has 13 amino acids. The CDR3 nucleotides are TGCAGTGCCGTTACGACAGGGACGGGTGGCTACACCTTC. Protein product: CSAVTTGTGGYTF.

The CDR3 region has the DNA TGCAGCGTTGGGTCCCCTGTGCTGGGCACTGAAGCTTTCTTT. Its protein is CSVGSPVLGTEAFF. This chain connects TRBV29-1 to TRBJ1-1; D unresolved. The V end was cut by 4 bases, the J end by 4 bases, with 16 bases between. The germline CDR1 and CDR2 sequences are SQVTM and ANQGSEA. The CDR3 covers 14 residues.

This chain uses TRBV29-1 with TRBJ2-4, with a tentative D call TRBD1 (5 bases). Per the germline V gene, CDR1 is SQVTM and CDR2 is ANQGSEA. This CDR3 contains 13 residues. V shed 3 bases and J shed 7 bases, with 13 bases lying between them. The CDR3 nucleotides read TGCAGCGTTGAGCGGCAGGGTCTGAACATTCAGTACTTC. The encoded protein is CSVERQGLNIQYF.

The chain uses TRBV20-1 and TRBJ2-3, with 11 bases that match TRBD2. There are 18 residues in the CDR3. V dropped 3 bases and J dropped 4; count of bases not matched to a gene: 15. Germline loops: CDR1 DFQATT, CDR2 SNEGSKA (reference sequence). The CDR3 coding sequence is TGCAGTGCTAGTCAAACTGTCATTACTAGCGGGAGTTCAGATACGCAGTATTTT. The encoded protein is CSASQTVITSGSSDTQYF.

This clonotype was counted at least ten times. This chain links TRBV4-3 with TRBJ2-1, with D unresolved. The CDR3 has 15 residues. V gave up 0 bases and J gave up 0 bases, with 6 bases separating them. The V gene's germline CDR1 is LGHNA and CDR2 YSLEER. The CDR3 loop is CASSQDRSSYNEQFF. For the CDR3, the DNA is TGCGCCAGCAGCCAAGACAGGAGCTCCTACAATGAGCAGTTCTTC.

This clonotype was recorded at least ten times. At one boundary the junction diverges from the germline segment, which might be a read error. The chain recombines TRBV6-6 with TRBJ2-3; TRBD1 agrees at 7 bases. The CDR3 covers 14 residues. Germline-derived CDR1 and CDR2 are MNHNY and SVGAGI (reference sequence). CDR3 region: CASSDSDRADTQYF. The CDR3 DNA follows: TGTGCCAGCAGTGACTCCGACAGGGCAGATACGCAGTATTTT.

The gene calls are TRBV5-6 and TRBJ2-5, with 7 bases fitting TRBD1. Matching the DNA end better, TRBJ2-7 makes the J call doubtful. This CDR3 comprises 15 residues. The germline gives CDR1 SGHDT, CDR2 YYEEEE. CDR3 loop: CASRPGDSIFYEQYF. CDR3 DNA sequence: TGTGCCAGTAGGCCCGGGGACAGCATTTTCTACGAGCAGTACTTC.

This clonotype was counted between two and nine times. The chain has TRBV5-6 and TRBJ2-1, with a possible D match to TRBD1 (6 bases). This CDR3 contains 14 residues. Looked up from germline, CDR1 is SGHDT and CDR2 is YYEEEE. The V end lost 0 bases, the J end lost 9 bases, and 13 bases lay between the germline ends. This chain's CDR3 is CASSLVHQGSEQFF. In DNA, the CDR3 is TGTGCCAGCAGCTTGGTACACCAGGGGAGTGAGCAGTTCTTC. Looking up the rest from reference TRBV5-6 and TRBJ2-1 gives the full variable domain: DAGVTQSPTHLIKTRGQQVTLRCSPKSGHDTVSWYQQALGQGPQFIFQYYEEEERQRGNFPDRFSGHQFPNYSSELNVNALLLGDSALYLCASSLVHQGSEQFFGPGTRLTVL.

This clonotype was counted many times. V gene TRBV12-3 or TRBV12-4 combines with J gene TRBJ2-5, with 8 bases matching TRBD1. V shed 6 bases and J 2 bases; nucleotides not matched to a gene: 8. The CDR3 has 15 residues. Here the CDR3 DNA reads TGTGCCAGCAGCACCGGGACAGGAGCACAAGAGACCCAGTACTTC. Its translation: CASSTGTGAQETQYF.

On this clonotype itself: A much larger clone sits a single nucleotide away, making a read error possible. The V and J genes are TRBV12-3 or TRBV12-4 and TRBJ1-5; possible D gene TRBD1, 5 bases. This CDR3 has 13 residues. This chain's CDR3 is CASGFRVNQPQHF. The DNA for the CDR3 is TGTGCCAGCGGTTTCAGGGTAAATCAGCCCCAGCATTTT.

The chain is built from TRBV6-6 and TRBJ1-1; D remains ambiguous. Germline CDR1 and CDR2: MNHNY and SVGAGI (reference sequence). V gave up 5 bases and J gave up 4 bases, with 11 bases separating them. The CDR3 is 13 residues long. CDR3 DNA: TGTGCCAGCAGTCTCCCAAGGAGCACTGAAGCTTTCTTT. Residues: CASSLPRSTEAFF.

The chain carries TRBV4-3 and TRBJ1-4; weak D call: TRBD1 (5 bases). The CDR3 has 15 amino acids. Trimming took off 0 bases at V and 6 bases at J, with 11 bases between the two ends. The germline V gene encodes CDR1 LGHNA and CDR2 YSLEER. The chain's CDR3 is CASSQEWGGYEKLFF. For the CDR3, the DNA is TGCGCCAGCAGCCAAGAGTGGGGGGGATATGAAAAACTGTTTTTT.

This clonotype was counted a few times. The chain has TRBV2 and TRBJ1-1; 7 bases are a match to TRBD1. With 4 bases clipped from V and 2 bases from J, the junction kept 4 bases outside the gene matches. This CDR3 spans 14 amino acids. Germline lookup yields CDR1 SNHLY and CDR2 FYNNEI. The CDR3 DNA is TGTGCCAGCAGTGCAGACAGGGTCAACACTGAAGCTTTCTTT. Translation gives CASSADRVNTEAFF.

This clonotype has more than one count but fewer than ten. The chain joins TRBV20-1 to TRBJ1-5; D is unclear. CDR1 and CDR2 (germline): DFQATT, SNEGSKA (reference sequence). The CDR3 contains 10 residues. The germline V and J ends were trimmed by 5 bases and 3 bases, with 2 bases remaining between them. CDR3 amino acids: CSAANQPQHF. CDR3 nucleotides: TGCAGTGCTGCCAATCAGCCCCAGCATTTT.

The chain recombines TRBV3-1 with TRBJ2-6; no reliable D call. Germline V gene lookup returns CDR1 LGHDT and CDR2 YNNKEL (reference sequence). Trimming removed 4 bases from V and 0 bases from J, with 10 bases in between. The CDR3 is made up of 16 amino acids. CDR3 in amino acids: CASSPDGSSGANVLTF. CDR3 nucleotides: TGTGCCAGCAGCCCAGACGGAAGCTCTGGGGCCAACGTCCTGACTTTC. Complete variable domain (other parts from reference TRBV3-1 and TRBJ2-6): DTAVSQTPKYLVTQMGNDKSIKCEQNLGHDTMYWYKQDSKKFLKIMFSYNNKELIINETVPNRFSPKSPDKAHLNLHINSLELGDSAVYFCASSPDGSSGANVLTFGAGSRLTVL.

Of note for this clonotype: Its ends do not fully match the called genes, so a read error is possible. The V gene is TRBV3-1, the J gene TRBJ2-1; 7 bases fit TRBD2. CDR1 LGHDT and CDR2 YNNKEL come from the germline V gene (reference sequence). The CDR3 consists of 16 residues. CDR3: CANSQDMASGSVRQFF. The CDR3 coding sequence is TGTGCCAACAGCCAAGACATGGCTAGCGGTTCTGTTAGGCAGTTCTTC.

This clonotype has at least ten counts. The rearrangement links TRBV29-1 to TRBJ1-2; TRBD1 aligns across 7 bases. V was pared by 5 bases and J by 4 bases, with 7 bases of the junction left unmatched. CDR1 is SQVTM and CDR2 is ANQGSEA in the germline V gene. CDR3 size: 13 residues. The CDR3 sequence is CSVYDREFYGYTF. CDR3 DNA: TGCAGCGTTTACGACAGGGAATTCTATGGCTACACCTTC.

The chain is built from TRBV7-2 and TRBJ2-1, with TRBD1 as a possible D gene (8 bases). The J call may not be correct, given that the DNA end is closer to TRBJ2-7. CDR3 length: 16 residues. Germline loops: CDR1 SGHTA, CDR2 FQGNSA. The CDR3 nucleotides are TGTGCCAGCAGCTTTACAACAGGGGGGGCCTACAATGAGCAGTACTTC. This encodes CASSFTTGGAYNEQYF.

The J gene is TRBJ2-7, the V gene TRBV24-1; 9 bases fit TRBD2. The length of the CDR3 is 14 residues. V trimming: 6 bases; J trimming: 7 bases; junction bases outside the gene matches: 9. Germline V gives CDR1 KGHDR, CDR2 SFDVKD. The chain's CDR3 is CATSSSGDYNEQYF. In nucleotides, the CDR3 is TGTGCCACCAGTTCTAGCGGGGATTACAATGAGCAGTACTTC.

This clonotype was counted ten times or more. The chain has TRBV3-1 and TRBJ2-3; D is undetermined. CDR3 length: 12 residues. The germline CDR1 and CDR2 sequences are LGHDT and YNNKEL (reference sequence). V lost 1 base and J lost 4, with 3 bases in between. In nucleotides, the CDR3 is TGTGCCAGCAGCCAAGGAGCAGATACGCAGTATTTT. Its translation is CASSQGADTQYF.

The rearrangement uses TRBV20-1 and TRBJ1-1; D perhaps matches TRBD1 (6 bases). In germline, CDR1 is DFQATT, CDR2 SNEGSKA (reference sequence). This CDR3 has 14 residues. The V end lost 0 bases, the J end lost 4 bases, and 12 bases lay between the germline ends. This CDR3 is CSARDGQTLTEAFF. CDR3 DNA sequence: TGCAGTGCTAGAGACGGACAGACACTCACTGAAGCTTTCTTT.

The V and J genes are TRBV12-3 or TRBV12-4 and TRBJ2-7; TRBD1 matches 8 bases. The CDR3 contains 18 residues. With V trimmed by 7 bases and J by 7 bases, 24 bases remained unmatched. CDR3 sequence reads: CASTARQGPYSSYNEQYF. CDR3 sequence (DNA): TGTGCCAGCACCGCCCGACAGGGGCCCTATAGCTCCTACAATGAGCAGTACTTC.